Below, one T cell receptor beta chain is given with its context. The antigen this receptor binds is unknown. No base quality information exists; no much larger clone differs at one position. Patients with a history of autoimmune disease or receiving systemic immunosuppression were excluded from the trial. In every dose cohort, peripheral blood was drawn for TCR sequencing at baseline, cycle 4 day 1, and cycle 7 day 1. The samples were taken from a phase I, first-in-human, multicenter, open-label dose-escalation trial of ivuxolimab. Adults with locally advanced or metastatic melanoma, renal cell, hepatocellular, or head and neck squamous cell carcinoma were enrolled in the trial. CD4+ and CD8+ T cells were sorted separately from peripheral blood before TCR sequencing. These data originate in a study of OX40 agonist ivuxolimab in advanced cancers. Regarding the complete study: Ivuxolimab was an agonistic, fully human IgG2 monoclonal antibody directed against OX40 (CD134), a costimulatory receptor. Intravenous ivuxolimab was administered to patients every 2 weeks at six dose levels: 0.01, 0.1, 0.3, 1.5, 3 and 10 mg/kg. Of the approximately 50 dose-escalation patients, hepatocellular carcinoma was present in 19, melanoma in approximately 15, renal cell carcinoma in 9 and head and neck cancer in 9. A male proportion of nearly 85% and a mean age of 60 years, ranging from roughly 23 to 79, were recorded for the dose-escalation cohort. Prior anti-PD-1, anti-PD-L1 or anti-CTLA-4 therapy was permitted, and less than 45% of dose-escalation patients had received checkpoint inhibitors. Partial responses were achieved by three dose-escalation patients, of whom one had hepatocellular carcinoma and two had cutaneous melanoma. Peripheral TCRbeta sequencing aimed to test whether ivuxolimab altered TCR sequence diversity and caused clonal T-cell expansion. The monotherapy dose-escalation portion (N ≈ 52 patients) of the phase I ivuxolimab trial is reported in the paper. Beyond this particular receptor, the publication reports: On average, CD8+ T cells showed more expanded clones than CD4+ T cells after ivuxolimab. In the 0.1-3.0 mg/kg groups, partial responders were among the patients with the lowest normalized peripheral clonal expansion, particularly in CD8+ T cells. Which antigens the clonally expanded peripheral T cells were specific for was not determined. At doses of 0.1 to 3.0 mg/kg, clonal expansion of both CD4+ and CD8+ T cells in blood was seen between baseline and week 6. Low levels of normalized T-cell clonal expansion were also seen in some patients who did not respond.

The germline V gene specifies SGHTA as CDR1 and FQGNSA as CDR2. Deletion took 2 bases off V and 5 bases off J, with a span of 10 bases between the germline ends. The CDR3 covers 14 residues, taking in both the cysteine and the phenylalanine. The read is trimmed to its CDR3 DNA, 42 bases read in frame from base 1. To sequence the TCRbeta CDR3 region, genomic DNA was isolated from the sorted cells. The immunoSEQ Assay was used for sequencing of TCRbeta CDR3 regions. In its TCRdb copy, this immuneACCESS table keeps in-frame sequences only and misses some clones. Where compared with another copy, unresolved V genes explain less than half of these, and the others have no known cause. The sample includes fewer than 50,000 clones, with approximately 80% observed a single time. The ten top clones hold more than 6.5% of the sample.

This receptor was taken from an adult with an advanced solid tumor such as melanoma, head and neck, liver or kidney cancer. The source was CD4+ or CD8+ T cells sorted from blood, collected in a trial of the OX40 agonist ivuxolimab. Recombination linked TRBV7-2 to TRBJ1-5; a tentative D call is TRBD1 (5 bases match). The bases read TGTGCCAGCAGCTTAACAGGAGCCTATCAGCCCCAGCATTTT. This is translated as CASSLTGAYQPQHF.